This is a list of T cell receptor beta chains from one sample in a study of vaccination and CD4 T cells after COVID-19. TCRdb re-analysed the PCR reads in MiXCR, keeping a single row per CDR3 protein. The sample has approximately 17,000 distinct CDR3 sequences, about 56% seen once; the top ten hold less than 20%. Their target antigens are unknown. The sequencing here drew on CD4+ T cells from blood, cultured in vitro, taken before SARS-CoV-2 vaccination. These receptors all stem from a human donor who had recovered from COVID-19. CDR3s include the opening cysteine and the closing phenylalanine or tryptophan. Where a row states a size, it is once, few, many or the class of an expanded clone; other rows omit it.

CDR3	size	V	J	length
CASSGETSTDTQYF	once	TRBV6-1	TRBJ2-3	14
CGTGTANTGELFF	.	TRBV6-1	TRBJ2-2	13
CASSPTGTGTYEQYF	.	TRBV5-8	TRBJ2-7	15
CASSFIFETQYF	.	TRBV5-4	TRBJ2-5	12
CASSYSTDTQPQHF	medium-sized	TRBV6-2/TRBV6-3	TRBJ1-5	14
CASSSRQGGNQPQHF	.	TRBV6-2/TRBV6-3	TRBJ1-5	15
CASSSLGGLHTEAFF	.	TRBV7-3	TRBJ1-1	15
CASSLDQVTLNIQYF	.	TRBV11-2	TRBJ2-4	15
CATRQGNQPQHF	few	TRBV6-1	TRBJ1-5	12
CASRPNRGRGQPQHF	.	TRBV28	TRBJ1-5	15
CASSLVGLWQPQHF	once	TRBV12-3/TRBV12-4	TRBJ1-5	14
CANNPGQGAWGNQPQHF	.	TRBV6-4	TRBJ1-5	17
CASSGRAESTTDTQYF	.	TRBV25-1	TRBJ2-3	16
CASSQRGGGGSYEQYF	once	TRBV7-9	TRBJ2-7	16
CSAFGQGGQPQHF	few	TRBV20-1	TRBJ1-5	13
CASSPVRAGMNQPQHF	few	TRBV4-1	TRBJ1-5	16
CATSESGQGEAGELFF	.	TRBV24-1	TRBJ2-2	16
CSASQGGGYGYTF	.	TRBV20-1	TRBJ1-2	13
CASNPLGAGSTDTQYF	few	TRBV19	TRBJ2-3	16
CASSESRGPYNEQFF	once	TRBV6-1	TRBJ2-1	15
CASSRGYPNEAFF	once	TRBV6-2/TRBV6-3	TRBJ1-1	13
CASSEGGTNTEAFF	.	TRBV6-1	TRBJ1-1	14
CASSRSGSEQYF	.	TRBV11-2	TRBJ2-7	12
CATSSWLAGSTKYEQYF	.	TRBV15	.	17
CASTVGQAILNQPQHF	.	TRBV12-3/TRBV12-4	TRBJ1-5	16
CASRTTGRGMRYGEAFF	.	TRBV6-2/TRBV6-3	TRBJ1-1	17
CASSVTGSVTEAFF	.	TRBV19	TRBJ1-1	14
CASSARLEAFF	.	TRBV19	TRBJ1-1	11